This TCR beta chain was sequenced in a study of blood T cell repertoires in COVID-19. Assay: immunoSEQ multiplex PCR; the TCRdb copy retains only in-frame clones and omits some. The table records around 140,000 clones, 80% to 90% of them present only once. CDR3 length equals 14 residues. V was pared by 6 bases and J by 3 bases, with 14 bases between. CDR1 is LGHDT, CDR2 YNNKEL, per germline (reference sequence). The sequence was collected from a woman aged 50 to 60 with active or convalescent COVID-19. This chain connects TRBV3-1 (or the pseudogene TRBV3-2) to TRBJ1-1, with D hard to call. Sequenced input: peripheral blood. DNA for the CDR3: TGTGCCAGCAGGACACATGCGGAGGACACTGAAGCTTTCTTT. Protein: CASRTHAEDTEAFF.